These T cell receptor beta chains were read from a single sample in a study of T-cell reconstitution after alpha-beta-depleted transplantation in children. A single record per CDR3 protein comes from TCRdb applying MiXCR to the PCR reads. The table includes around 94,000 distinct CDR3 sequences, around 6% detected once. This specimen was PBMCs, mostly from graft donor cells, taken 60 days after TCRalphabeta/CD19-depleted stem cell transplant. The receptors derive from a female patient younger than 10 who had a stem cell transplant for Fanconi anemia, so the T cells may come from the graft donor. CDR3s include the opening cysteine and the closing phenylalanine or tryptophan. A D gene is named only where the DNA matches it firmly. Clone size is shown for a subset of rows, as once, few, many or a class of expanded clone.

cdr3_nt: TGTGCCAGCACCCAAGCCGGGACAGGGGGCCCCGGGGAGCTGTTTTTT
cdr3_aa: CASTQAGTGGPGELFF
j_call: TRBJ2-2
v_call: TRBV9
clone_size: many
d_call: TRBD1

cdr3_nt: TGCGCCAGCAGCTTGGTGGGGCCCCCCCACAATGAGCAGTTCTTC
cdr3_aa: CASSLVGPPHNEQFF
j_call: TRBJ2-1
v_call: TRBV5-1
clone_size: few
d_call: .

cdr3_nt: TGCGCCAGCAGCTTGGAGCGGGGGTACAATGAGCAGTTCTTC
cdr3_aa: CASSLERGYNEQFF
j_call: TRBJ2-1
v_call: TRBV5-1
clone_size: .
d_call: TRBD2

cdr3_nt: TGTGCCAGCAGCCCCCAGATCACAGATACGCAGTATTTT
cdr3_aa: CASSPQITDTQYF
j_call: TRBJ2-3
v_call: TRBV13
clone_size: many
d_call: .

cdr3_nt: TGTGCCAGCAGTTTCGTGGATGCCCCAGATACGCAGTATTTT
cdr3_aa: CASSFVDAPDTQYF
j_call: TRBJ2-3
v_call: TRBV27
clone_size: many
d_call: .

cdr3_nt: TGTGCCAGCAGCCACGAGGACCGGAACAATGAAAAACTGTTTTTT
cdr3_aa: CASSHEDRNNEKLFF
j_call: TRBJ1-4
v_call: TRBV4-2
clone_size: many
d_call: .

cdr3_nt: TGTGCCAGCAGCCGCAATCAAGTGGGGGCGGCGAACACCGGGGAGCTGTTTTTT
cdr3_aa: CASSRNQVGAANTGELFF
j_call: TRBJ2-2
v_call: TRBV7-3
clone_size: many
d_call: .

cdr3_nt: TGTGCCAGCAGCTTGAGACAGGGGGCCGACACTGAAGCTTTCTTT
cdr3_aa: CASSLRQGADTEAFF
j_call: TRBJ1-1
v_call: TRBV7-9
clone_size: many
d_call: TRBD1

cdr3_nt: TGTGCCAGCAGCCATGGCCTGAATGAGCAGTTCTTC
cdr3_aa: CASSHGLNEQFF
j_call: TRBJ2-1
v_call: TRBV3-1
clone_size: few
d_call: .

cdr3_nt: TGTGCCAGCAGTTTCCTCCTAGCGGAGAGCTCCTACGAGCAGTACTTC
cdr3_aa: CASSFLLAESSYEQYF
j_call: TRBJ2-7
v_call: TRBV12-3/TRBV12-4
clone_size: many
d_call: TRBD2

cdr3_nt: TGTGCCAGCAGCTTAATACCGATAAGCGGGAGCGGTTCGGGCACAGATACGCAGTATTTT
cdr3_aa: CASSLIPISGSGSGTDTQYF
j_call: TRBJ2-3
v_call: TRBV7-3
clone_size: many
d_call: TRBD2

cdr3_nt: TGTGCCAGCAGCCCCTCCCTCTTT
cdr3_aa: CASSPSLF
j_call: TRBJ1-1
v_call: TRBV7-9
clone_size: many
d_call: .

cdr3_nt: TGTGCCAGCAGCTTAGTAGCGGGAGGATATTACAATGAGCAGTTCTTC
cdr3_aa: CASSLVAGGYYNEQFF
j_call: TRBJ2-1
v_call: TRBV7-2
clone_size: .
d_call: TRBD2

cdr3_nt: TGTGCCAGCAGTTTAGGGCGGGAGAACACTGAAGCTTTCTTT
cdr3_aa: CASSLGRENTEAFF
j_call: TRBJ1-1
v_call: TRBV12-3/TRBV12-4
clone_size: few
d_call: .

cdr3_nt: TGTGCCAGCAGCACCCCCTGCGGGACTAGCGGGCCAAACAATGAGCAGTTCTTC
cdr3_aa: CASSTPCGTSGPNNEQFF
j_call: TRBJ2-1
v_call: TRBV21-1
clone_size: many
d_call: .

cdr3_nt: TGTGCCAGCAGCCCCTTCGGGCTAGCGACAGTTTACAATGAGCAGTTCTTC
cdr3_aa: CASSPFGLATVYNEQFF
j_call: TRBJ2-1
v_call: TRBV7-2
clone_size: .
d_call: .

cdr3_nt: TGCAGTGCCACTAGAGGAACAGCGGGGGCAGCCTACAATGAGCAGTTCTTC
cdr3_aa: CSATRGTAGAAYNEQFF
j_call: TRBJ2-1
v_call: TRBV20-1
clone_size: few
d_call: TRBD2

cdr3_nt: TGTGCCAGCTCACCAACCGGGACGAGTAGCTCCTACGAGCAGTACTTC
cdr3_aa: CASSPTGTSSSYEQYF
j_call: TRBJ2-7
v_call: TRBV18
clone_size: .
d_call: .

cdr3_nt: TGTGCCAGCAGTCCTACACTAGCGGGCGGTAGCCGAGAGACCCAGTACTTC
cdr3_aa: CASSPTLAGGSRETQYF
j_call: TRBJ2-5
v_call: TRBV6-5
clone_size: .
d_call: TRBD2

cdr3_nt: TGTGCCAGCAGCTTATCATTTGGAGCTAGTGGACTTCTAGCCAAAAACATTCAGTACTTC
cdr3_aa: CASSLSFGASGLLAKNIQYF
j_call: TRBJ2-4
v_call: TRBV7-2
clone_size: many
d_call: .

cdr3_nt: TGTGCCAGCAGTTACTCGGATGTGGGGGGGGGTACGCAGTATTTT
cdr3_aa: CASSYSDVGGGTQYF
j_call: TRBJ2-3
v_call: TRBV6-5
clone_size: few
d_call: TRBD2

cdr3_nt: TGCGCCAGCAGCTTGGACAGGGGCTCCTATAATTCACCCCTCCACTTT
cdr3_aa: CASSLDRGSYNSPLHF
j_call: TRBJ1-6
v_call: TRBV5-1
clone_size: many
d_call: TRBD1

cdr3_nt: TGTGCCAGCTCACCCAGGGGAAGGTCGGGACTAACAAATACGCAGTATTTT
cdr3_aa: CASSPRGRSGLTNTQYF
j_call: TRBJ2-3
v_call: TRBV18
clone_size: .
d_call: .

cdr3_nt: TGCGCCAGCAGCGGCGACAGGGGGAAGGAACTCTCTGGGGCCAACGTCCTGACTTTC
cdr3_aa: CASSGDRGKELSGANVLTF
j_call: TRBJ2-6
v_call: TRBV5-1
clone_size: .
d_call: TRBD1

cdr3_nt: TGTGCCAGCAGCCCCCCCCGGACCCGGTACTACAATGAGCAGTTCTTC
cdr3_aa: CASSPPRTRYYNEQFF
j_call: TRBJ2-1
v_call: TRBV3-1
clone_size: many
d_call: .

cdr3_nt: TGCAGTGCTAGCCCCCTGGGTAGCGGGTACACAGATACGCAGTATTTT
cdr3_aa: CSASPLGSGYTDTQYF
j_call: TRBJ2-3
v_call: TRBV20-1
clone_size: .
d_call: TRBD2

cdr3_nt: TGTGCCAGCAACGCATTAATTTCTCTAGGGGCCTACAATGAGCAGTTCTTC
cdr3_aa: CASNALISLGAYNEQFF
j_call: TRBJ2-1
v_call: TRBV7-9
clone_size: many
d_call: .

cdr3_nt: TGTGCCAGCACCACTTACAGGTACCGCTCCTACAATGAGCAGTTCTTC
cdr3_aa: CASTTYRYRSYNEQFF
j_call: TRBJ2-1
v_call: TRBV12-3/TRBV12-4
clone_size: many
d_call: .

cdr3_nt: TGTGCCAGCAGCGCTGGACTAGCGGGGGGGCCGGGTGAGCAGTTCTTC
cdr3_aa: CASSAGLAGGPGEQFF
j_call: TRBJ2-1
v_call: TRBV9
clone_size: many
d_call: TRBD2

cdr3_nt: TGTGCCAGTAGATTGAGGGGTAGCAATCAGCCCCAGCATTTT
cdr3_aa: CASRLRGSNQPQHF
j_call: TRBJ1-5
v_call: TRBV19
clone_size: .
d_call: .

cdr3_nt: TGCGCCAGCAGCCAAGTTTCGGGGGGAGTCACAGATACGCAGTATTTT
cdr3_aa: CASSQVSGGVTDTQYF
j_call: TRBJ2-3
v_call: TRBV4-1
clone_size: many
d_call: TRBD2

cdr3_nt: TGTGCCAGCAGTAAGATGAGCTCCTACGAGCAGTACTTC
cdr3_aa: CASSKMSSYEQYF
j_call: TRBJ2-7
v_call: TRBV5-6
clone_size: many
d_call: .

cdr3_nt: TGTGCCAGCAGCTTATTATGGGGGACGCCAGATACGCAGTATTTT
cdr3_aa: CASSLLWGTPDTQYF
j_call: TRBJ2-3
v_call: TRBV7-3
clone_size: .
d_call: .

cdr3_nt: TGCAGTGCTAGAGACGGGACTAGCGGGATAATTCGAAAGTTCTTC
cdr3_aa: CSARDGTSGIIRKFF
j_call: TRBJ2-1
v_call: TRBV20-1
clone_size: .
d_call: TRBD2

cdr3_nt: TGCAGCGTTGGGACAAGGAGGGGGACTAGCGGGAGACCAGGGATCCAAGAGACCCAGTACTTC
cdr3_aa: CSVGTRRGTSGRPGIQETQYF
j_call: TRBJ2-5
v_call: TRBV29-1
clone_size: .
d_call: TRBD2

cdr3_nt: TGCAGTGGTGGCCAGCCCCAGCATTTT
cdr3_aa: CSGGQPQHF
j_call: TRBJ1-5
v_call: TRBV20-1
clone_size: .
d_call: .

cdr3_nt: TGTGCCAGCAGCGCCGCGGGAGGTTGGTACAATGAGCAGTTCTTC
cdr3_aa: CASSAAGGWYNEQFF
j_call: TRBJ2-1
v_call: TRBV9
clone_size: .
d_call: TRBD2

cdr3_nt: TGCAGTGCTAACGGGGCCAAAAACATTCAGTACTTC
cdr3_aa: CSANGAKNIQYF
j_call: TRBJ2-4
v_call: TRBV20-1
clone_size: many
d_call: .

cdr3_nt: TGCGCCAGCAGCTGGGAAACAGATACGCAGTATTTT
cdr3_aa: CASSWETDTQYF
j_call: TRBJ2-3
v_call: TRBV5-1
clone_size: many
d_call: .

cdr3_nt: TGCAGTGCTAGTTTCGTAGCGGGGGGAACCGAGCAGTACTTC
cdr3_aa: CSASFVAGGTEQYF
j_call: TRBJ2-7
v_call: TRBV20-1
clone_size: few
d_call: TRBD2